This TCR beta chain was sequenced for a study of a mutant IDH1 vaccine in newly diagnosed glioma. Study at large: Patients began vaccination 4-6 weeks after radiotherapy alone, or with temozolomide cycles.

Time point noted: week 47, end of study. Doses comprised 300 ug of mutant IDH1 20-mer peptide each, plus topical imiquimod. Germline lookup yields CDR1 SNHLY and CDR2 FYNNEI. With V trimmed by 8 bases and J by 5 bases, 6 bases remained unmatched. The CDR3 covers 13 residues. The assay was immunoSEQ multiplex PCR, and TCRdb's table has in-frame clones only and misses some. The sample lists 75,000 to 95,000 clones; around 92% were seen once. As regards this clone: The antigen is undetermined.

The rearrangement joins TRBV2 to TRBJ2-5, with 9 bases lining up with TRBD2. The receptor's source is a woman in her fifties or sixties with glioma. This specimen consisted of PBMCs, obtained from a glioma patient whose treatment included an IDH1 peptide vaccine. CDR3 in DNA: TGTGCCAGCGGGCGGGAGGGCCTGGAGACCCAGTACTTC. Translation gives CASGREGLETQYF.